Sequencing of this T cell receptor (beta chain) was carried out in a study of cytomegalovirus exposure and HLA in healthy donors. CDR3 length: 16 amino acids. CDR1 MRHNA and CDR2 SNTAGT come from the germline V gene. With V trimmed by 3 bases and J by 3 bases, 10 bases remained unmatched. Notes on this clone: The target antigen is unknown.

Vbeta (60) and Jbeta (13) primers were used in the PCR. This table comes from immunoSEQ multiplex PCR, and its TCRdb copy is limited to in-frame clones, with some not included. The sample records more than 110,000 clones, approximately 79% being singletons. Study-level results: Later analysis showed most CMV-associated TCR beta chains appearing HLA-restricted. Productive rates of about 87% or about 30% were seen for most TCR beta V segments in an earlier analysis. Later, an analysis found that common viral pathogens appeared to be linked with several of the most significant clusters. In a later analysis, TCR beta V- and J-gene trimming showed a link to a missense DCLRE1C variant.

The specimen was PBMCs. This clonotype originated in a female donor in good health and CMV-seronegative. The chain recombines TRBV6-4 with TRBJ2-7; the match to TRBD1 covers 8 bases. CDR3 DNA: TGTGCCAGCAGTGAGGCCCCCTTACAGGGGGTCTACGAGCAGTACTTC. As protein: CASSEAPLQGVYEQYF.